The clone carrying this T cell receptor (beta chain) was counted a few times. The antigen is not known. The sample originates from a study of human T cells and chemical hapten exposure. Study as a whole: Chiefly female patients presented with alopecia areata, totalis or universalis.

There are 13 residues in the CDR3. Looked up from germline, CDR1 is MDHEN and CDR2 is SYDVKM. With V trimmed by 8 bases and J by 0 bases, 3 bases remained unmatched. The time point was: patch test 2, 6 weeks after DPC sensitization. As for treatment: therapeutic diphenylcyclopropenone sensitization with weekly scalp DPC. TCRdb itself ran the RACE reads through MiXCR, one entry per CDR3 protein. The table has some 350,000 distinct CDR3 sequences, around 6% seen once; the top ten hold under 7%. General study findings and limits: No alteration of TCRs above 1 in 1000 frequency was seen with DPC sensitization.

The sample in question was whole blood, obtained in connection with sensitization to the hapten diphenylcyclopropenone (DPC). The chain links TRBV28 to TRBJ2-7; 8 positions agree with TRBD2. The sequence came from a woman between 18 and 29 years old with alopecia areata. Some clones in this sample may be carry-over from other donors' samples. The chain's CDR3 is CASGSGSSYEQYF. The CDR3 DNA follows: TGTGCCAGCGGGAGCGGGAGCTCCTACGAGCAGTACTTC.